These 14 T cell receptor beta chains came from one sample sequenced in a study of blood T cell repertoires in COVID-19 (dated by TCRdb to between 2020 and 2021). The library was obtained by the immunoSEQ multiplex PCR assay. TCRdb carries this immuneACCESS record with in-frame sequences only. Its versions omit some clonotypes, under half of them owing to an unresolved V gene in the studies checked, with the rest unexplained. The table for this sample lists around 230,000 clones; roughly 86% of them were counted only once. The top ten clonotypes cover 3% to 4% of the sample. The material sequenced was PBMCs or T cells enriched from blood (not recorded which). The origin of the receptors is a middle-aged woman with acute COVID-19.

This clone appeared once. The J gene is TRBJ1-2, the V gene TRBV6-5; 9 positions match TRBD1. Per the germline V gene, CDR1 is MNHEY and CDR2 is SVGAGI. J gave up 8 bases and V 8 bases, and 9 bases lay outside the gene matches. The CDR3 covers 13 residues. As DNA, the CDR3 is TGTGCCAGCCTGGAACAGGGGGCTTCGGGCTACACCTTC. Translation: CASLEQGASGYTF.

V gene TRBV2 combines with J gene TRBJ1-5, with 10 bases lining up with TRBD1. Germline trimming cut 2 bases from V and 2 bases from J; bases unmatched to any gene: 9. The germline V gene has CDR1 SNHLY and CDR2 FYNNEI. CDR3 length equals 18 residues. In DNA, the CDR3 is TGTGCCAGCAGTGAATCTACTCCCGGGACAGGGGGCAATCAGCCCCAGCATTTT. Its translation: CASSESTPGTGGNQPQHF.

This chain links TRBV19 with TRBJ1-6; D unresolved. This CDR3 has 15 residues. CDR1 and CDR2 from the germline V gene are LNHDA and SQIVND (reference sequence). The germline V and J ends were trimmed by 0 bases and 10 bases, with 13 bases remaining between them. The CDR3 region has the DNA TGTGCCAGTAGTATAGATCTATCCGCACAGTCACCCCTCCACTTT. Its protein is CASSIDLSAQSPLHF.

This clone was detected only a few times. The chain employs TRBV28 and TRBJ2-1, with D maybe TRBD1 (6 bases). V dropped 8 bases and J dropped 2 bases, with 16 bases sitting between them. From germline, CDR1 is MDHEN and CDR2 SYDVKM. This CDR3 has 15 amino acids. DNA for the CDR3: TGTGCCAGCCGCCGAGCAGGGGAAACCTACAATGAGCAGTTCTTC. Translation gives CASRRAGETYNEQFF. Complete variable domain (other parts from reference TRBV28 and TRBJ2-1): DVKVTQSSRYLVKRTGEKVFLECVQDMDHENMFWYRQDPGLGLRLIYFSYDVKMKEKGDIPEGYSVSREKKERFSLILESASTNQTSMYLCASRRAGETYNEQFFGPGTRLTVL.

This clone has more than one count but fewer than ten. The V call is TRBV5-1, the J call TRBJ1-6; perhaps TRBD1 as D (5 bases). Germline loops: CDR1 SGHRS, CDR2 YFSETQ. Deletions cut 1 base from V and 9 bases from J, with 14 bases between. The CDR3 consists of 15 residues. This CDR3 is CASSLTWGDGSPLHF. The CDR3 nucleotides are TGCGCCAGCAGCTTGACATGGGGGGACGGTTCACCCCTCCACTTT. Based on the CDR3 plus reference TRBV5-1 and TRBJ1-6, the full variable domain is KAGVTQTPRYLIKTRGQQVTLSCSPISGHRSVSWYQQTPGQGLQFLFEYFSETQRNKGNFPGRFSGRQFSNSRSEMNVSTLELGDSALYLCASSLTWGDGSPLHFGNGTRLTVT.

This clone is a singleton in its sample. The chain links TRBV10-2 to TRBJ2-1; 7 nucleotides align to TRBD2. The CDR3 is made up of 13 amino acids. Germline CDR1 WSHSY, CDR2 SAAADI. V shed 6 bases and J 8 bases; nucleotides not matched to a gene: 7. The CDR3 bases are TGCGCCAGCAGAAAGCGGGACCAGGATGAGCAGTTCTTC. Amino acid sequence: CASRKRDQDEQFF.

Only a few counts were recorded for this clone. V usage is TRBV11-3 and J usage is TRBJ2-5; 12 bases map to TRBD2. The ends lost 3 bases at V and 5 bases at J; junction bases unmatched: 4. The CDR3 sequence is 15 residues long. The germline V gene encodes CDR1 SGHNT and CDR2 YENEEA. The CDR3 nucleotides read TGTGCCAGCAGCTTGGCCCTAGCGGGAGGGGAGACCCAGTACTTC. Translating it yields CASSLALAGGETQYF.

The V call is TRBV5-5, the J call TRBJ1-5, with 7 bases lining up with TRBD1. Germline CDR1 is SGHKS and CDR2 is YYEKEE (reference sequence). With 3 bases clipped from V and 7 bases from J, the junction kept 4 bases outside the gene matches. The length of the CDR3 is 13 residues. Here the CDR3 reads CASSYDRAQPQHF. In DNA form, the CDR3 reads TGTGCCAGCAGCTATGACAGGGCCCAGCCCCAGCATTTT.

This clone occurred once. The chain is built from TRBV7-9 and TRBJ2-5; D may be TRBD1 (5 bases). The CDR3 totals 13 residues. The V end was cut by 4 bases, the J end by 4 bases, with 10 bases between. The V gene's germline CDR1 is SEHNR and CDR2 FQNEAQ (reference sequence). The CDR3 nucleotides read TGTGCCAGCAGCTCCAGGGTAGGAGAGACCCAGTACTTC. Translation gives CASSSRVGETQYF.

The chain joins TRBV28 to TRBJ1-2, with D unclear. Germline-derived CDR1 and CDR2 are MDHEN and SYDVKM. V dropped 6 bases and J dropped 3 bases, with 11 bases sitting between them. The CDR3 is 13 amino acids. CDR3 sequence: CASSPSRDYGYTF. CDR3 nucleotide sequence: TGTGCCAGCAGCCCCTCTCGTGACTATGGCTACACCTTC.

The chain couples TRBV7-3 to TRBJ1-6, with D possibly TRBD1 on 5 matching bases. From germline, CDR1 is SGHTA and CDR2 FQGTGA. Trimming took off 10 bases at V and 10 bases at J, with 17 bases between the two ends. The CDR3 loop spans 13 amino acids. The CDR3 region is CATSRDSRSPLHF. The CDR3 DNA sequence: TGTGCCACCTCCCGTGACAGTCGATCACCCCTCCACTTT.

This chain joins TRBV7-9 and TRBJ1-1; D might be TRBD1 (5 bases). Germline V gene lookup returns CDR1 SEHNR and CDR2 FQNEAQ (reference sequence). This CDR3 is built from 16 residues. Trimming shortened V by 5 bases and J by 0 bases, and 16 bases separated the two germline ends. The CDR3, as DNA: TGTGCCAGCAGCCCTACGGGGACTGGGATGAACACTGAAGCTTTCTTT. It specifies CASSPTGTGMNTEAFF.

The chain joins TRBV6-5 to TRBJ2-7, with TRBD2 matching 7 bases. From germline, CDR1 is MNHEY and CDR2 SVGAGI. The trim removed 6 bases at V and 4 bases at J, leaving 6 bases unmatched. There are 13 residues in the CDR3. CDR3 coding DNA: TGTGCCAGCAGGCAGGGAGGGCGGTACGAGCAGTACTTC. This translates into CASRQGGRYEQYF.

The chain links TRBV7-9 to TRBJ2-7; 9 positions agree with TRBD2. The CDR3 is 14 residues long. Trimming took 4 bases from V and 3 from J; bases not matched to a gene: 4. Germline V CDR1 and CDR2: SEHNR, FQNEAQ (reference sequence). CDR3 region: CASSWTSEDYEQYF. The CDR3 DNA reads TGTGCCAGCAGCTGGACTAGCGAAGACTACGAGCAGTACTTC.